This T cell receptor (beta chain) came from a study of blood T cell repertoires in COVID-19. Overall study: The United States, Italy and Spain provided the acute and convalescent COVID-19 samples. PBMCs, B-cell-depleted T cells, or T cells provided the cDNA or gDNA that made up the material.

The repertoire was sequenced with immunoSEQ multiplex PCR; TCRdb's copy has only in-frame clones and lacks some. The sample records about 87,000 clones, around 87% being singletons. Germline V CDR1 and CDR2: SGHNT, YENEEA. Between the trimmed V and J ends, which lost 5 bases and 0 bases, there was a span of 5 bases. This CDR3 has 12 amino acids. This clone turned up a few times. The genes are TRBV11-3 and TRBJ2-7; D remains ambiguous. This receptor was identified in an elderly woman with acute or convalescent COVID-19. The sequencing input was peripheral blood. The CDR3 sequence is CASSNSSYEQYF. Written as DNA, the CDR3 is TGTGCCAGCAGCAACAGCTCCTACGAGCAGTACTTC.